This TCR beta chain was profiled in a study of T cells in Graves' hyperthyroidism and ophthalmopathy. V was pared by 1 base and J by 3 bases, with 11 bases between. CDR3 length: 15 residues. Germline lookup yields CDR1 SGHTA and CDR2 FQGNSA. The TCR beta CDR3 regions underwent amplification using RNA transcripts as the source. Using the HTBI primer set, a first-round RT-PCR was run on the TCR CDR3. TCRdb re-called the multiplex PCR reads through MiXCR, storing one row per CDR3 protein. The sample consists of under 650,000 distinct CDR3 sequences, around 15% of them appearing once. This clonotype has at least ten counts.

The TCR was taken from a woman in her thirties with Graves' hyperthyroidism. This chain connects TRBV7-2 to TRBJ2-3; the D is unclear. Sequencing input: blood. The DNA of the CDR3 is TGTGCCAGCAGCTTAGGGTACGGTTCTACAGATACGCAGTATTTT. As protein: CASSLGYGSTDTQYF.